This T cell receptor beta chain is drawn from a study of cytomegalovirus exposure and HLA in healthy donors. With 60 Vbeta and 13 Jbeta primers, the PCR was carried out. Here immunoSEQ multiplex PCR was the method, and the copy in TCRdb shows in-frame clones only, minus some. The sample comprises around 98,000 clones, about 70% of which are singletons, and about 8% rests with the top ten. CDR1 is SGHRS, CDR2 YFSETQ, per germline. V dropped 7 bases and J dropped 4; count of bases not matched to a gene: 5. The length of the CDR3 is 14 residues. General study points: In a later analysis, 15,000 to 20,000 TCR beta sequences were associated with HLA alleles at 0.05 false discovery rate. V- and J-gene trimming in TCR beta was tied to a missense DCLRE1C variant by an analysis performed later.

This clone occurred many times. Its antigen is still unknown. The TCR sequence derives from a human donor in good health. Sequencing was performed on PBMCs. This chain connects TRBV5-1 to TRBJ1-1, with TRBD1 matching 12 bases. The CDR3, as DNA: TGCGCCAGCGGGACAGGGGGCATGATCACTGAAGCTTTCTTT. Its protein product is CASGTGGMITEAFF.